The TCR beta chain under discussion was sequenced for a study of long-term antiretroviral therapy in people with HIV. Points from the study as a whole: Whichever time point was examined, clones expanded before ART dominated the repertoire. Diversity increased after ART yet remained lower than in transplant donor controls.

They ran version v3.0 of the immunoSEQ assay at survey level. Using immunoSEQ multiplex PCR, the repertoire was profiled, and TCRdb retains in-frame clones only, with some absent. The data contain around 16,000 clones, 77% of them singletons. To note about this clone: What it recognizes is unknown.

The sequence was collected from a man in his forties with HIV. Material: unsorted PBMCs, obtained 2.1 years after starting antiretroviral therapy.

DNA for the CDR3: TGTGCCAGCAGCTTGGGCGGGGGGGCCGCAGATACGCAGTATTTT. Translated: CASSLGGGAADTQYF. The rearrangement uses TRBV7-2 and TRBJ2-3; 9 positions agree with TRBD2. V dropped 3 bases and J dropped 4; count of bases not matched to a gene: 5. Per germline, CDR1 SGHTA and CDR2 FQGNSA. There are 15 residues in the CDR3.